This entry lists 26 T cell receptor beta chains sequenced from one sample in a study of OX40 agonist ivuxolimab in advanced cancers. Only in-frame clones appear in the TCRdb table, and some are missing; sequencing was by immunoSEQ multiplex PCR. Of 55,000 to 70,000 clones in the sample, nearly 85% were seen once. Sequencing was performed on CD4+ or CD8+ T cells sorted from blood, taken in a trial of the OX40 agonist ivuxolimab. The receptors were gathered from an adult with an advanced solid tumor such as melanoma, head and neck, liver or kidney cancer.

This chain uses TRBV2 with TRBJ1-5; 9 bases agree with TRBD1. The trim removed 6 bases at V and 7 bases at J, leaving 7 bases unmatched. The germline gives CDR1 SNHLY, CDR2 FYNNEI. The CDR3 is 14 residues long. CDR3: CASRGGQGVQPQHF. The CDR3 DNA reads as TGTGCCAGCAGGGGGGGACAGGGAGTACAGCCCCAGCATTTT. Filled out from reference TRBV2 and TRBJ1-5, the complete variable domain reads EPEVTQTPSHQVTQMGQEVILRCVPISNHLYFYWYRQILGQKVEFLVSFYNNEISEKSEIFDDQFSVERPDGSNFTLKIRSTKLEDSAMYFCASRGGQGVQPQHFGDGTRLSIL.

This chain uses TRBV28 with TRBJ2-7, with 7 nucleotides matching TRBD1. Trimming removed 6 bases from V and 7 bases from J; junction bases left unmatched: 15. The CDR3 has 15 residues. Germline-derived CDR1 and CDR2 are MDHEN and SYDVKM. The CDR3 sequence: CASSGTNRGTGEQYF. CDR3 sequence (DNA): TGTGCCAGCAGCGGCACGAACAGGGGCACGGGAGAGCAGTACTTC.

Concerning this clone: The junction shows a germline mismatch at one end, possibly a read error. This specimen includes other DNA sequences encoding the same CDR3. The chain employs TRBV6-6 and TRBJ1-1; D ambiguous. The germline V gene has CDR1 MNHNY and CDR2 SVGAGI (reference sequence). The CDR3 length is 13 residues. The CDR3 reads CASSYSGETEAFF. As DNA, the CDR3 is TGCGCCAGCAGTTACTCGGGAGAGACTGAAGCTTTCTTT.

The CDR3 here is CASSLGTGTIYEQYF. The CDR3 DNA follows: TGTGCCAGCAGCTTGGGGACAGGGACGATCTACGAGCAGTACTTC. V usage is TRBV5-4 and J usage is TRBJ2-7; TRBD1 agrees at 8 bases. Trimming cost V 0 bases and J 3 bases; bases outside gene matches: 5. CDR3 length: 15 amino acids. Germline CDR1 SGHNT, CDR2 YYREEE (reference sequence).

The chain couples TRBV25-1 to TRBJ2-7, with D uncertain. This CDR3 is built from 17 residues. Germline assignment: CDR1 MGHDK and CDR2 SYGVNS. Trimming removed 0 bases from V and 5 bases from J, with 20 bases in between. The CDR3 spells CASSEYFGRGSANEQYV. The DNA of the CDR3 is TGTGCCAGCAGTGAATATTTTGGCCGTGGCAGTGCCAACGAGCAGTACGTC.

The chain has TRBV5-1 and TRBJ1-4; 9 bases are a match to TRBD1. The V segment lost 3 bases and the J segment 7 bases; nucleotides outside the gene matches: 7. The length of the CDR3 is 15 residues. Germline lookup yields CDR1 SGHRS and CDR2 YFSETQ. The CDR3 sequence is CASSSSGQGSEKLFF. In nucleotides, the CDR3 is TGCGCCAGCAGCTCTTCGGGACAGGGAAGTGAAAAACTGTTTTTT. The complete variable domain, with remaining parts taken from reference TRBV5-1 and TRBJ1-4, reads KAGVTQTPRYLIKTRGQQVTLSCSPISGHRSVSWYQQTPGQGLQFLFEYFSETQRNKGNFPGRFSGRQFSNSRSEMNVSTLELGDSALYLCASSSSGQGSEKLFFGSGTQLSVL.

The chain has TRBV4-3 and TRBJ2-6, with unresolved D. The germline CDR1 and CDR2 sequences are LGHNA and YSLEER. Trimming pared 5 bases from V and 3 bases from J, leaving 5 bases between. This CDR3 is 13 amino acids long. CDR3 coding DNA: TGCGCCAGCAGCACGGTTGGGGCCAACGTCCTGACTTTC. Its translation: CASSTVGANVLTF.

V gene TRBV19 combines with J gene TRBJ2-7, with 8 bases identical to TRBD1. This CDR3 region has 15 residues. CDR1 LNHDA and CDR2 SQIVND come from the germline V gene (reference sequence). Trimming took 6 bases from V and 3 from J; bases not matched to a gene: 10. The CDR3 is CASRPYPGTGYEQYF. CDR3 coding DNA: TGTGCCAGTAGGCCATACCCCGGGACAGGCTACGAGCAGTACTTC.

CDR3 amino acids: CASSVANSNTEAFF. CDR3 DNA sequence: TGTGCCAGCAGCGTAGCAAACTCTAACACTGAAGCTTTCTTT. J is TRBJ1-1 and V is TRBV9; no clear D gene. The CDR3 length is 14 residues. V shed 0 bases and J shed 2 bases, with 8 bases lying between them. In germline, CDR1 is SGDLS, CDR2 YYNGEE.

CDR3 amino acids: CASSLAGRDYEQYF. CDR3 coding DNA: TGTGCCAGCAGTTTAGCGGGTAGGGACTACGAGCAGTACTTC. The rearrangement uses TRBV27 and TRBJ2-7; D possibly corresponds to TRBD2 (5 bases). The CDR3 contains 14 residues. CDR1 and CDR2 from the germline V gene are MNHEY and SMNVEV (reference sequence). V lost 2 bases and J 3 bases, leaving 11 bases between the germline ends.

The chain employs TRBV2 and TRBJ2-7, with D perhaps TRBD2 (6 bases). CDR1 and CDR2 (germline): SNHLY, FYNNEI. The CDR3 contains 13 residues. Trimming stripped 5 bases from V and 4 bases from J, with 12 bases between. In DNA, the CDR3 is TGTGCCAGCAGTTTCTTTGGGGGGTACGAGCAGTACTTC. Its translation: CASSFFGGYEQYF.

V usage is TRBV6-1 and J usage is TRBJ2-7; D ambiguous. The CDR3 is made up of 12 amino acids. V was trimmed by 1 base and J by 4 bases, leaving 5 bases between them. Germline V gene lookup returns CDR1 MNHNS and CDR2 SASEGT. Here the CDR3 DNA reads TGTGCCAGCAGTGAAGGAAGGTACGAGCAGTACTTC. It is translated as CASSEGRYEQYF.

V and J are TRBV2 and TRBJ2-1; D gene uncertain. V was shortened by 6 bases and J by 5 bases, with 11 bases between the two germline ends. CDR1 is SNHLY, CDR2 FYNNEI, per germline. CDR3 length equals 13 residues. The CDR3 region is CASRSRRDNEQFF. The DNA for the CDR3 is TGTGCCAGCAGGTCACGCCGGGACAATGAGCAGTTCTTC.

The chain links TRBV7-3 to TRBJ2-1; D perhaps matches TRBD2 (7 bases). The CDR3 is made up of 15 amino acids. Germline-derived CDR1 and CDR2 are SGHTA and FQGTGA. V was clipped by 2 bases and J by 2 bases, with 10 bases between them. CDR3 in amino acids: CASSLAGATYNEQFF. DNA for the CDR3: TGTGCCAGCAGCTTAGCGGGGGCCACCTACAATGAGCAGTTCTTC. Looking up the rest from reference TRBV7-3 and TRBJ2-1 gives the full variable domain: GAGVSQTPSNKVTEKGKYVELRCDPISGHTALYWYRQSLGQGPEFLIYFQGTGAADDSGLPNDRFFAVRPEGSVSTLKIQRTERGDSAVYLCASSLAGATYNEQFFGPGTRLTVL.

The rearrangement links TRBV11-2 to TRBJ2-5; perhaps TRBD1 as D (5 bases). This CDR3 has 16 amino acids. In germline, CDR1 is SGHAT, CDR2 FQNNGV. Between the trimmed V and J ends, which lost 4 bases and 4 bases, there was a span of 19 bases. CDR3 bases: TGTGCCAGCAGCTCACTATACCAACAGGTTGGAGAGACCCAGTACTTC. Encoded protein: CASSSLYQQVGETQYF.

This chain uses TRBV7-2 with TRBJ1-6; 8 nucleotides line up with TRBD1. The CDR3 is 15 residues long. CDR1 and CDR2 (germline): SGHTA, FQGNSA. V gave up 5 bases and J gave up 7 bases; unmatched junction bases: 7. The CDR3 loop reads CASSRQGLLNSPLHF. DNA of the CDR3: TGTGCCAGCAGCAGACAGGGGTTATTGAATTCACCCCTCCACTTT.

CDR3 DNA: TGTGCCAGCAGCTCAGGACATACTCTGGGCGGGGAGACCCAGTACTTC. It encodes CASSSGHTLGGETQYF. The chain employs TRBV7-3 and TRBJ2-5; perhaps D is TRBD1 or TRBD2 (5 bases each). This CDR3 has 16 residues. Germline CDR1 SGHTA, CDR2 FQGTGA. The germline V and J ends were trimmed by 4 bases and 5 bases, with 20 bases remaining between them.

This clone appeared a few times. CDR3 amino acids: CAISESTGNSPLHF. CDR3 sequence (DNA): TGTGCCATCAGTGAGTCGACGGGTAATTCACCCCTCCACTTT. This rearrangement joins TRBV10-3 to TRBJ1-6, with D unresolved. Per the germline V gene, CDR1 is ENHRY and CDR2 is SYGVKD. There are 14 residues in the CDR3. The ends were cut back, 0 bases at V and 6 bases at J, with 6 bases in the middle.

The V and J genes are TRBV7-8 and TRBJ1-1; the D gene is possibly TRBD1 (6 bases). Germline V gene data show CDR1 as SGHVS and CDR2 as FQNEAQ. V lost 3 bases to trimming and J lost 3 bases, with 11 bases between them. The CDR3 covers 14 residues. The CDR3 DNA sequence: TGTGCCAGCAGCTTTAAGGGGGGGCACACTGAAGCTTTCTTT. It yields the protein CASSFKGGHTEAFF.

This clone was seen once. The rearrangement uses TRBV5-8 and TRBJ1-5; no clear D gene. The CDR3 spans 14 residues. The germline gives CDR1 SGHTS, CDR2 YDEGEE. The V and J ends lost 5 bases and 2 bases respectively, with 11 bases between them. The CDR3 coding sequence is TGTGCCAGCAGGCCAGAACACGGCAATCAGCCCCAGCATTTT. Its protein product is CASRPEHGNQPQHF.

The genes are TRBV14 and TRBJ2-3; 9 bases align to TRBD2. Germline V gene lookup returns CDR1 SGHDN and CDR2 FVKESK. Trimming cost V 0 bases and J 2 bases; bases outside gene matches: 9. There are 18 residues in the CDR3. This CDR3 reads CASSQDEGQRGATDTQYF. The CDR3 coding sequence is TGTGCCAGCAGCCAAGATGAGGGGCAGCGGGGGGCCACAGATACGCAGTATTTT.

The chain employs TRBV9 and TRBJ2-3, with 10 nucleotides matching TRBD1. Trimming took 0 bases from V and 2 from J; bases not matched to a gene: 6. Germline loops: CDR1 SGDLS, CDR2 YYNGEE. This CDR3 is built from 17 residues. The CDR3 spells CASSVGTGGQLTDTQYF. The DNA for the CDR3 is TGTGCCAGCAGCGTAGGGACAGGGGGGCAGCTCACAGATACGCAGTATTTT.

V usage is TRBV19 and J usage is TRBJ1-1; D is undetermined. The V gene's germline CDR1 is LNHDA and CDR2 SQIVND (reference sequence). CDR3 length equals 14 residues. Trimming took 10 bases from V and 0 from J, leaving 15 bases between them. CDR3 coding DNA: TGTGCCAAACCCCTCGGGAGAATGAACACTGAAGCTTTCTTT. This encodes CAKPLGRMNTEAFF.

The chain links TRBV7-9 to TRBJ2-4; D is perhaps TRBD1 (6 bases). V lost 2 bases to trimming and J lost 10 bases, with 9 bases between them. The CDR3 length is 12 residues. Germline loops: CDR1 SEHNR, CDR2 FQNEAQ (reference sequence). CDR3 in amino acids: CASSLTGSIQYF. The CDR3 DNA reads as TGTGCCAGCAGCTTAACAGGGTCAATTCAGTACTTC.

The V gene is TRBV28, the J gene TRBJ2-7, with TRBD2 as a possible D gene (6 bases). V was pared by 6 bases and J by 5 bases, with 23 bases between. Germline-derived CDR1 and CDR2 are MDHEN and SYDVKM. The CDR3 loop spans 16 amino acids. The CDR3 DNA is TGTGCCAGCAGAGTTTCGCTCGGGACTGAGCACGACGAGCAGTACGTC. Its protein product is CASRVSLGTEHDEQYV.

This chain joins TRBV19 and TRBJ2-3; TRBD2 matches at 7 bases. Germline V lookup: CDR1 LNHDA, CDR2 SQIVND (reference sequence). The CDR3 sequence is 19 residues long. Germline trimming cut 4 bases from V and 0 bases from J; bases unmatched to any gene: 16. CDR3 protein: CASSSPGVAGEKSTDTQYF. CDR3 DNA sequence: TGTGCCAGTAGTAGCCCCGGCGTGGCGGGGGAGAAAAGCACAGATACGCAGTATTTT. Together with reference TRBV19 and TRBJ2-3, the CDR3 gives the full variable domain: DGGITQSPKYLFRKEGQNVTLSCEQNLNHDAMYWYRQDPGQGLRLIYYSQIVNDFQKGDIAEGYSVSREKKESFPLTVTSAQKNPTAFYLCASSSPGVAGEKSTDTQYFGPGTRLTVL.